The rows below give T cell receptor beta chains drawn from one sample of a study of blood T cells in healthy people across ages. TCRdb ran MiXCR on the 5' RACE reads and lists one entry per CDR3 protein. The data contain hundreds of thousands of distinct CDR3 sequences, roughly 49% of them singletons. Sequenced: blood. All receptors come from a woman aged 55-69 years in good health. Each CDR3 is given with its conserved first and last residue. The D gene is left open where the match is weak. Size tells how often a clone was seen (once, few, many) or the class of an expanded clone, and some rows leave it out.

size: .; J: TRBJ2-7; V: TRBV7-6; D: TRBD1; CDR3: CASSFGTGGEQYF; DNA: TGTGCCAGCAGCTTCGGGACAGGGGGCGAGCAGTACTTC
size: .; J: TRBJ2-1; V: TRBV29-1; D: TRBD2; CDR3: CSLYGGALGDEQFF; DNA: TGCAGCCTGTACGGGGGGGCGTTGGGGGATGAGCAGTTCTTC
size: .; J: TRBJ2-5; V: TRBV2; D: TRBD1; CDR3: CASSISDRVGETQYF; DNA: TGTGCCAGCTCTATTTCGGACAGGGTCGGGGAGACCCAGTACTTC
size: .; J: TRBJ2-5; V: TRBV5-1; D: .; CDR3: CAGSLGETQYF; DNA: TGCGCCGGCAGCTTGGGAGAGACCCAGTACTTC
size: .; J: TRBJ2-7; V: TRBV7-6; D: .; CDR3: CASSFLSGQYSYNEQYF; DNA: TGTGCCAGCAGCTTTTTAAGTGGACAGTACTCCTACAATGAGCAGTACTTC
size: few; J: TRBJ2-5; V: TRBV5-1; D: .; CDR3: CASSLVPYQETQYF; DNA: TGCGCCAGCAGCTTGGTACCGTACCAAGAGACCCAGTACTTC
size: .; J: TRBJ2-1; V: TRBV20-1; D: .; CDR3: CSATLPPIGYNEQFF; DNA: TGCAGTGCTACCCTTCCCCCTATCGGCTACAATGAGCAGTTCTTC
size: .; J: TRBJ2-1; V: TRBV7-6; D: .; CDR3: CASSLEYRDDEQFF; DNA: TGTGCCAGCAGCTTAGAGTACAGGGATGATGAGCAGTTCTTC
size: .; J: TRBJ2-2; V: TRBV12-3/TRBV12-4; D: .; CDR3: CASSWGRRTHNTGELFF; DNA: TGTGCCAGCAGTTGGGGCAGGCGTACTCATAACACCGGGGAGCTGTTTTTT
size: .; J: TRBJ2-5; V: TRBV3-1; D: .; CDR3: CASSQDRLGKETQYF; DNA: TGTGCCAGCAGCCAAGACCGACTAGGAAAAGAGACCCAGTACTTC
size: few; J: TRBJ2-1; V: TRBV6-5; D: TRBD1; CDR3: CAIGGTGRNEQFF; DNA: TGTGCCATCGGGGGGACAGGGAGGAATGAGCAGTTCTTC
size: .; J: TRBJ2-5; V: TRBV20-1; D: .; CDR3: CSASIERGTQYF; DNA: TGCAGTGCTAGTATCGAGCGAGGCACCCAGTACTTC
size: few; J: TRBJ1-1; V: TRBV6-2/TRBV6-3; D: .; CDR3: CASSYGGYTEAFF; DNA: TGTGCCAGCAGTTACGGAGGATACACTGAAGCTTTCTTT
size: .; J: TRBJ2-1; V: TRBV6-5; D: .; CDR3: CASSYSSRFDEQFF; DNA: TGTGCCAGCAGTTACTCCTCGCGATTCGATGAGCAGTTCTTC
size: .; J: TRBJ2-2; V: TRBV18; D: TRBD1; CDR3: CASSGQENTGELFF; DNA: TGTGCCAGCTCCGGACAGGAGAACACCGGGGAGCTGTTTTTT
size: few; J: TRBJ2-7; V: TRBV14; D: .; CDR3: CASSRDYEQYF; DNA: TGTGCCAGCAGTCGCGATTACGAGCAGTACTTC
size: .; J: TRBJ2-7; V: TRBV28; D: TRBD2; CDR3: CASIGLAETYYEQYF; DNA: TGTGCCAGCATTGGGCTAGCGGAAACCTACTACGAGCAGTACTTC
size: many; J: TRBJ2-5; V: TRBV30; D: .; CDR3: CACQRDSRETQYF; DNA: TGTGCCTGCCAAAGAGACTCAAGGGAGACCCAGTACTTC
size: .; J: TRBJ2-5; V: TRBV6-2/TRBV6-3; D: TRBD2; CDR3: CASSYMPKVAGVTGEQYF; DNA: TGTGCCAGCAGTTACATGCCGAAGGTAGCGGGAGTAACGGGGGAGCAGTACTTC
size: .; J: TRBJ2-2; V: TRBV7-2; D: .; CDR3: CASSYDSNTGELFF; DNA: TGTGCCAGCAGCTATGACTCGAACACCGGGGAGCTGTTTTTT
size: .; J: TRBJ2-3; V: TRBV7-6; D: .; CDR3: CASSLGAPPLTDTQYF; DNA: TGTGCCAGCAGCTTAGGCGCTCCGCCACTGACAGATACGCAGTATTTT
size: .; J: TRBJ2-3; V: TRBV2; D: TRBD1; CDR3: CASSVGQGPDTQYF; DNA: TGTGCCAGCAGTGTCGGACAGGGGCCAGATACGCAGTATTTT
size: .; J: TRBJ2-3; V: TRBV7-3; D: TRBD2; CDR3: CANSLVLAGGTSTDTQYF; DNA: TGTGCCAACAGTTTAGTACTAGCGGGAGGCACTAGCACAGATACGCAGTATTTT
size: .; J: TRBJ2-5; V: TRBV29-1; D: .; CDR3: CSVKRIQTNEQYF; DNA: TGCAGCGTTAAACGGATTCAAACCAATGAGCAGTACTTC
size: .; J: TRBJ2-5; V: TRBV7-2; D: TRBD2; CDR3: CASSSLAGGTNEQYF; DNA: TGTGCCAGCAGCTCACTAGCGGGAGGTACCAATGAGCAGTACTTC
size: once; J: TRBJ2-5; V: TRBV7-2; D: .; CDR3: CASSNLGTYNEQYF; DNA: TGTGCCAGCAGCAACCTGGGGACCTACAATGAGCAGTACTTC
size: few; J: TRBJ2-7; V: TRBV24-1; D: .; CDR3: CATMRVRVIVEQYF; DNA: TGTGCCACCATGCGGGTCAGGGTTATTGTGGAGCAGTACTTC
size: .; J: TRBJ1-1; V: TRBV20-1; D: .; CDR3: CSASLTEAFF; DNA: TGCAGTGCTAGCCTGACTGAAGCTTTCTTT
size: .; J: TRBJ1-1; V: TRBV6-6; D: .; CDR3: CASSPTAGSSEAFF; DNA: TGTGCCAGCAGTCCGACAGCAGGGTCCTCTGAAGCTTTCTTT
size: .; J: TRBJ1-1; V: TRBV7-2; D: .; CDR3: CASSETGGATEAFF; DNA: TGTGCCAGCAGCGAGACGGGGGGAGCAACTGAAGCTTTCTTT
size: .; J: TRBJ2-7; V: TRBV7-2; D: .; CDR3: CASGKDPSYEQYF; DNA: TGTGCCAGCGGTAAGGACCCCTCCTACGAGCAGTACTTC
size: .; J: TRBJ1-1; V: TRBV15; D: .; CDR3: CATSQTRIPTGRAAFF; DNA: TGTGCCACCAGCCAAACCCGGATACCGACAGGCCGGGCAGCTTTCTTT
size: .; J: TRBJ2-7; V: TRBV20-1; D: TRBD1; CDR3: CSTRAGGDEQYF; DNA: TGCAGTACTAGGGCAGGGGGCGACGAGCAGTACTTC
size: .; J: TRBJ1-1; V: TRBV7-9; D: TRBD1; CDR3: CASSSTGGSEAFF; DNA: TGTGCCAGCAGCTCCACAGGGGGCTCTGAAGCTTTCTTT
size: .; J: TRBJ2-7; V: TRBV29-1; D: .; CDR3: CSSTGKGYEQYF; DNA: TGCAGCTCCACAGGGAAAGGCTACGAGCAGTACTTC
size: .; J: TRBJ1-1; V: TRBV6-2/TRBV6-3; D: .; CDR3: CASSEIWTEAFF; DNA: TGTGCCAGCAGCGAAATTTGGACTGAAGCTTTCTTT
size: few; J: TRBJ2-7; V: TRBV7-8; D: TRBD1; CDR3: CASSFVQGAYEQYF; DNA: TGTGCCAGCAGCTTCGTACAGGGGGCCTACGAGCAGTACTTC
size: .; J: TRBJ2-3; V: TRBV9; D: TRBD2; CDR3: CASSVPMGTSDTDTQYF; DNA: TGTGCCAGCAGCGTGCCTATGGGGACTAGCGACACAGATACGCAGTATTTT
size: .; J: TRBJ2-7; V: TRBV27; D: .; CDR3: CASSLSPLAYEQYF; DNA: TGTGCCAGCAGTTTAAGCCCTCTTGCCTACGAGCAGTACTTC
size: .; J: TRBJ2-1; V: TRBV24-1; D: .; CDR3: CATSDPNLAEQFF; DNA: TGTGCCACCAGTGACCCGAATCTAGCCGAGCAGTTCTTC
size: .; J: TRBJ2-3; V: TRBV29-1; D: TRBD2; CDR3: CSVEDERDGDTQYF; DNA: TGCAGCGTTGAAGATGAGCGGGATGGAGATACGCAGTATTTT
size: .; J: TRBJ1-2; V: TRBV20-1; D: TRBD1; CDR3: CSARPRTGGNYGYTF; DNA: TGCAGTGCTAGGCCGCGGACAGGGGGGAACTATGGCTACACCTTC
size: once; J: TRBJ2-7; V: TRBV7-2; D: TRBD2; CDR3: CASSLTPSGYNEQYF; DNA: TGTGCCAGCAGCTTAACGCCTAGCGGCTACAATGAGCAGTACTTC
size: .; J: TRBJ1-1; V: TRBV7-2; D: .; CDR3: CASSFNRYTEAFF; DNA: TGTGCCAGCAGCTTCAACAGGTACACTGAAGCTTTCTTT
size: .; J: TRBJ1-4; V: TRBV29-1; D: .; CDR3: CSVGGAGGSYEKLFF; DNA: TGCAGCGTTGGTGGAGCCGGAGGGTCTTACGAAAAACTGTTTTTT
size: few; J: TRBJ2-3; V: TRBV6-6; D: .; CDR3: CASSPPSALGDTQYF; DNA: TGTGCCAGCAGTCCCCCGTCAGCGCTAGGGGATACGCAGTATTTT
size: .; J: TRBJ2-4; V: TRBV6-2/TRBV6-3; D: .; CDR3: CASREGGLAKNIQYF; DNA: TGTGCCAGCAGGGAAGGCGGACTAGCCAAAAACATTCAGTACTTC
size: .; J: TRBJ1-2; V: TRBV10-3; D: .; CDR3: CAIRDDSMGGHTF; DNA: TGTGCCATCAGGGACGACAGTATGGGCGGCCACACCTTC
size: .; J: TRBJ1-5; V: TRBV28; D: .; CDR3: CATEGNQPQHF; DNA: TGTGCCACGGAGGGCAATCAGCCCCAGCATTTT
size: once; J: TRBJ2-7; V: TRBV20-1; D: TRBD2; CDR3: CSALPRTSGSPYEQYF; DNA: TGCAGTGCCCTCCCGAGGACTAGCGGCTCACCCTACGAGCAGTACTTC
size: .; J: TRBJ1-1; V: TRBV4-1; D: TRBD1; CDR3: CASSPNRGPEAFF; DNA: TGCGCCAGCAGCCCGAACAGGGGACCTGAAGCTTTCTTT
size: .; J: TRBJ2-1; V: TRBV20-1; D: .; CDR3: CSARYGRGSYNEQFF; DNA: TGCAGTGCTAGGTACGGGCGGGGCTCCTACAATGAGCAGTTCTTC